The 8 T cell receptor beta chains below all came from one sample that was sequenced in a study of identifying expanded T cells in peripheral blood. The table came from immunoSEQ multiplex PCR; TCRdb's copy has only in-frame clones and leaves some out. This table holds over 70,000 clones, 85% to 90% found once. Sequencing was done on a sample of blood. All receptors derive from a person aged 18 to 75 in good health.

The CDR3 DNA reads as TGCAGCGTTACTGACAGGGCTGGAAACACCATATATTTT. Translating it yields CSVTDRAGNTIYF. This sequence joins TRBV29-1 and TRBJ1-3, with 7 bases fitting TRBD1. The V gene end was trimmed by 5 bases and the J gene end by 2 bases; junction bases not matched to a gene: 3. The CDR3 spans 13 residues. Germline CDR1 SQVTM, CDR2 ANQGSEA.

DNA for the CDR3: TGCGCCAGCAGAGAGCCAGGGACCTACACTGAAGCTTTCTTT. Translated, it gives CASREPGTYTEAFF. The V gene is TRBV5-1, the J gene TRBJ1-1; D might be TRBD1 (5 bases). The ends were cut back, 5 bases at V and 3 bases at J, with 14 bases in the middle. CDR1 is SGHRS and CDR2 is YFSETQ in the germline V gene. CDR3 size: 14 residues.

The gene calls are TRBV7-2 and TRBJ1-2; D possibly corresponds to TRBD1 (6 bases). The germline V gene has CDR1 SGHTA and CDR2 FQGNSA. The CDR3 contains 13 residues. V lost 2 bases and J 4 bases, leaving 8 bases between the germline ends. CDR3 loop: CASSLIGGYGYTF. The CDR3 bases are TGTGCCAGCAGCTTAATAGGGGGCTATGGCTACACCTTC.

V gene TRBV7-2 combines with J gene TRBJ1-5; D uncertain. CDR1 is SGHTA and CDR2 is FQGNSA in the germline V gene. The CDR3 sequence is 14 residues long. Deletions cut 2 bases from V and 0 bases from J, with 5 bases between. The CDR3 reads CASSLSSSNQPQHF. CDR3 bases: TGTGCCAGCAGCTTAAGCAGTAGCAATCAGCCCCAGCATTTT.

As to this clone: The junction and the germline gene differ at one end; a read error may be behind it. The rearrangement uses TRBV7-2 and TRBJ2-7, with TRBD2 matching over 10 bases. The CDR3 has 17 residues. CDR1 is SGHTA and CDR2 is FQGNSA in the germline V gene. The CDR3: CASSLASLGAGGPPAIF. The CDR3 bases are TGTGCCAGCAGCTTAGCCTCGTTAGGAGCGGGGGGGCCCCCCGCGATCTTC.

This clone was detected only a few times. The V gene is TRBV4-1, the J gene TRBJ1-4, with 10 bases identical to TRBD1. From germline, CDR1 is MGHRA and CDR2 YSYEKL. The J segment lost 3 bases and the V segment lost 4 bases, leaving 5 bases of the junction unmatched. This CDR3 contains 16 residues. The DNA for the CDR3 is TGCGCCAGCAGCCGCCGACAGGGGGCAGCTAATGAAAAACTGTTTTTT. Protein: CASSRRQGAANEKLFF.

This clone was seen once. V and J are TRBV5-1 and TRBJ2-5, with a weak D call TRBD1 (6 bases). Germline values: CDR1 SGHRS, CDR2 YFSETQ. The CDR3 is 14 amino acids. Trimming took 4 bases from V and 4 from J, leaving 14 bases between them. The DNA of the CDR3 is TGCGCCAGCAGCACACAGGGAGAGGTAGAGACCCAGTACTTC. Protein: CASSTQGEVETQYF.

The chain has TRBV21-1 and TRBJ1-4. TRBV21-1 is an annotated pseudogene. This CDR3 contains 14 residues. The CDR3 spells CASSKQGCHEKLFF. CDR3 nucleotides: TGTGCCAGCAGCAAACAAGGGTGCCATGAAAAACTGTTTTTT.